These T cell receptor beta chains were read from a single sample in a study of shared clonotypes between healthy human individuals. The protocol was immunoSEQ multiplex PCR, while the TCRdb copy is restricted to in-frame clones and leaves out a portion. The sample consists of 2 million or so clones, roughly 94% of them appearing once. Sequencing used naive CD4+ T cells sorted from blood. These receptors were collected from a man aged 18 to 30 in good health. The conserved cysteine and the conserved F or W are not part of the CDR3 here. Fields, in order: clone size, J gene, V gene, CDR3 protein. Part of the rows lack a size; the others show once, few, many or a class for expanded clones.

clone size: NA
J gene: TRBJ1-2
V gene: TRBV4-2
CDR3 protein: ASSPGDDGYGYT

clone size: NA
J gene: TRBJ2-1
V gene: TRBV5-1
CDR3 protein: ASSLERADEQF

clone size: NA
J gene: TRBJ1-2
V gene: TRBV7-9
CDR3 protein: ASSATGAQGYT

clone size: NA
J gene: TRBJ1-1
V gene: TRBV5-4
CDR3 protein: ASSHSLMNTEAF

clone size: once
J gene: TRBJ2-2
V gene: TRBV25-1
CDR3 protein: ASSEYGRETGELF

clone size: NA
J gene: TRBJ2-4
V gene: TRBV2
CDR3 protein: ASSAEGSSAKNIQY

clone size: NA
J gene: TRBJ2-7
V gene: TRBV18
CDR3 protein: ASSPSGGIVYEQY

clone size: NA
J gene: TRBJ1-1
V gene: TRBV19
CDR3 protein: ASRAQGLNTEAF

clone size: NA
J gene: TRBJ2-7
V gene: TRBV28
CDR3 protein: ASSTGTVYEQY

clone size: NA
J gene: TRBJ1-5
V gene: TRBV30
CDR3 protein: AWSEGTLNQPQH

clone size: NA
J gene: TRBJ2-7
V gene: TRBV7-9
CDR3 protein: ASSYRDRAEEQY

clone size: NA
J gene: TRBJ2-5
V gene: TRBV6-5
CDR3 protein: ASSRDRRETQY

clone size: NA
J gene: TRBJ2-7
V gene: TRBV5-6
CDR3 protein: ASSLYETSGTEQY

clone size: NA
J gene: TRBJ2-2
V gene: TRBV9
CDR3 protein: ASSVDLRLAGGNTGELF

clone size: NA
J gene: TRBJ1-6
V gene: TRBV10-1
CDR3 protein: ASSESRSGSPLH

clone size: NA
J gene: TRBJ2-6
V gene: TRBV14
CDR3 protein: ASSQRVSGANVLT

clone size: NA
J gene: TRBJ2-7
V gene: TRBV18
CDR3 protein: ASSPGPGGYEQY

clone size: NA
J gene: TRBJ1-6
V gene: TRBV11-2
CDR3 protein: ASSLDQRQGSPLH

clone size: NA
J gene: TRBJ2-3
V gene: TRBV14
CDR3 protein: ASSRGGTGETDTQY

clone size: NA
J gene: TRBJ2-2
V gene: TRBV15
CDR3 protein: ATSRVRAGGPGTGELF

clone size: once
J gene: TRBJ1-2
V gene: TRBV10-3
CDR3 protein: AISESTRTDNYGYT

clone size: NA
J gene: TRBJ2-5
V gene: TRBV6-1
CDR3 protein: ASRPSVALETQY

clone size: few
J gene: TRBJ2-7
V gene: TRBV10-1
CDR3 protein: ASSRDRIYEQY

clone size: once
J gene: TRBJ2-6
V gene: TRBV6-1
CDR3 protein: ASELTGANVLT

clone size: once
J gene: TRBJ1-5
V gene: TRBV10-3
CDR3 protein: AITGGRDQPQH

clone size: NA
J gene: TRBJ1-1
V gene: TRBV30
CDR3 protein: ASFFSRVEAF

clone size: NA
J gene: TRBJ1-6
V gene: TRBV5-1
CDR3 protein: ASSLGGQGYSPLH

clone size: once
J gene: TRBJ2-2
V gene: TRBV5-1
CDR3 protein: ASRWTVTGELF

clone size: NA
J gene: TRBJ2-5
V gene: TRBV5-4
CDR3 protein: ASSLSRADQTQY

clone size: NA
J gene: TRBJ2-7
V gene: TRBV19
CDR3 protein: ASSKGQATYEQY

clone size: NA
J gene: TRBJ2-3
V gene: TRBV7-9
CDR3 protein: ASSLDVGASTDTQY

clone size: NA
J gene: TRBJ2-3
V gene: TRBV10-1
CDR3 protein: ASSLAGSTDTQY

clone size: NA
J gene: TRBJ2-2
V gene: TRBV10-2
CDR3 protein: ASCRQLHTGELF

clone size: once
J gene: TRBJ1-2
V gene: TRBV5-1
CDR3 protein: ASSLGQGRSYT